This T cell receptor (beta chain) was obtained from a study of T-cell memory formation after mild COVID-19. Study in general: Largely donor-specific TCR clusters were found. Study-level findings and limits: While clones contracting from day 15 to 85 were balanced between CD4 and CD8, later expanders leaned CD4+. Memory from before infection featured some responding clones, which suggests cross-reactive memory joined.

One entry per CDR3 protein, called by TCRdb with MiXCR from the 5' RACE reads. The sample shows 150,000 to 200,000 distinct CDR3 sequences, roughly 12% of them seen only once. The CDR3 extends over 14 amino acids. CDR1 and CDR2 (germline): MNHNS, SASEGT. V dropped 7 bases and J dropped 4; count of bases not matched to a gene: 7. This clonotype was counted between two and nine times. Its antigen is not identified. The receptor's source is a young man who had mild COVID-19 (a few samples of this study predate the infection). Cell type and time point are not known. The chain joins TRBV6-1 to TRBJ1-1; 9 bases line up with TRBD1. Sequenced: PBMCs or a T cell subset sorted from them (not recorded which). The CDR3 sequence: CASIRDRDSTEAFF. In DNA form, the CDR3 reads TGTGCCAGCATTAGGGACAGGGACAGCACTGAAGCTTTCTTT.